This TCR beta chain was sequenced during a study of glioma-infiltrating T cells. TCR alpha and beta CDR3 regions were amplified from RNA using iRepertoire nested multiplex PCR. TCRdb recomputed calls from the multiplex PCR reads with MiXCR, one row per CDR3 protein. The table has some 150,000 distinct CDR3 sequences, roughly two fifths seen once; the top ten hold over 15%. J lost 8 bases, V lost 8 bases, and 14 bases had no gene match. Germline V gene sequence: CDR1 SNHLY, CDR2 FYNNEI. CDR3 length: 14 residues. The sequenced sample was glioma tissue, nonneoplastic brain tissue, or PBMCs (not recorded which). The chain combines TRBV2 with TRBJ2-5, with 7 bases matching TRBD1. The sequence derives from a human donor with low-grade glioma or glioblastoma, undergoing nonglioma brain surgery, or in good health (not recorded which). The CDR3 DNA reads as TGTGCCAGCCACCAGGACAGGCAACAAGGAACCCAGTACTTC. Its protein product is CASHQDRQQGTQYF.